The present entry profiles one T cell receptor (beta chain) with its context. These data come from a study of blood T cell repertoires in COVID-19. This CDR3 region has 13 residues. V lost 6 bases and J lost 5, with 11 bases in between. As handled by the study authors: Reference gene primer amplification yielded estimated nucleated cell counts. Some clones are missing from TCRdb's copy, which holds only in-frame ones; the method was immunoSEQ multiplex PCR. V and J calls and clone size are those listed in that table; D and trimming were worked out from the DNA. The sample yields some 88,000 clones, approximately 81% seen once.

The genes are TRBV12-3 or TRBV12-4 and TRBJ2-1; a weak D match, TRBD2 (5 bases). This clonotype originated in a woman aged 70-85 years with acute or convalescent COVID-19. Sequencing input: peripheral blood. CDR3 coding DNA: TGTGCCAGCAGGAGAGGCGGGCACAATGAGCAGTTCTTC. This sequence encodes CASRRGGHNEQFF.